This TCR beta chain originates from a study of blood T cell repertoires in COVID-19. Whole-study context: Acute and convalescent COVID-19 specimens originated in the United States, Italy and Spain.

The CDR3 spans 14 residues. Germline assignment: CDR1 SGHAT and CDR2 FQNNGV. Trimming at V came to 3 bases and at J to 8 bases, leaving 7 bases not matched to a gene. Measured with immunoSEQ multiplex PCR; TCRdb has only the in-frame clones, and not every one. This sample carries some 240,000 clones, around 84% of them seen once, and the ten largest clones take approximately 4.3%. This clone has only a few counts. Sequencing was performed on PBMCs or T cells enriched from blood (not recorded which). This sequence originates from a man under 40 with acute COVID-19. The gene calls are TRBV11-2 and TRBJ2-1; 7 bases are a match to TRBD1. CDR3 protein: CASSFQQGNHEQFF. The CDR3 DNA is TGTGCCAGCAGCTTTCAACAGGGGAACCATGAGCAGTTCTTC. Based on the CDR3 plus reference TRBV11-2 and TRBJ2-1, the full variable domain is EAGVAQSPRYKIIEKRQSVAFWCNPISGHATLYWYQQILGQGPKLLIQFQNNGVVDDSQLPKDRFSAERLKGVDSTLKIQPAKLEDSAVYLCASSFQQGNHEQFFGPGTRLTVL.